A single sample gave rise to the 12 T cell receptor beta chains below, sequenced in a study of shared clonotypes between healthy human individuals. Assay: immunoSEQ multiplex PCR; the TCRdb copy retains only in-frame clones and omits some. Among about 110,000 clones listed, roughly 70% were seen once. Sequencing was performed on memory CD8+ T cells sorted from blood. The sample's subset: CD45RO+ cells pooled with CCR7-negative TemRA cells. These receptors all come from a woman under 40 in good health.

The CDR3 bases are TGTGCCAGCAGTCCACACGCTAGCTCTGGAAACACCATATATTTT. This encodes CASSPHASSGNTIYF. The V gene is TRBV7-8, the J gene TRBJ1-3; no reliable D call. The CDR3 spans 15 residues. CDR1 is SGHVS, CDR2 FQNEAQ, per germline. V was cut by 6 bases and J by 0 bases, with 12 bases left in between.

In its sample, this clone was seen once. A read error is possible here, since a much larger clone lies one base away. Other DNA sequences within the sample encode an identical CDR3. This chain links TRBV9 with TRBJ2-3, with TRBD2 as a possible D gene (6 bases). The CDR3 runs to 15 residues. Germline values: CDR1 SGDLS, CDR2 YYNGEE. V lost 7 bases and J 6 bases, leaving 21 bases between the germline ends. The CDR3 reads CASSYGGAGSDTQYF. In nucleotides, the CDR3 is TGTGCCAGCTCCTACGGCGGGGCAGGGTCGGATACGCAGTATTTT.

The chain recombines TRBV7-8 with TRBJ2-4, with D unresolved. Trimming took 2 bases from V and 6 from J, leaving 8 bases between them. Germline assignment: CDR1 SGHVS and CDR2 FQNEAQ. The CDR3 covers 13 residues. The CDR3 DNA sequence: TGTGCCAGCAGCTTAAAAGGGTTAAACATTCAGTACTTC. This codes for CASSLKGLNIQYF.

About this clone itself: Other nucleotide sequences in the sample specify the same CDR3. This chain uses TRBV2 with TRBJ2-6, with no clear D. The V gene's germline CDR1 is SNHLY and CDR2 FYNNEI. Between the trimmed V and J ends, which lost 6 bases and 1 base, there was a span of 7 bases. The CDR3 has 14 residues. This CDR3 reads CASSARSGANVLTF. CDR3 bases: TGTGCCAGCAGCGCAAGGTCTGGGGCCAACGTCCTGACTTTC. Looking up the rest from reference TRBV2 and TRBJ2-6 gives the full variable domain: EPEVTQTPSHQVTQMGQEVILRCVPISNHLYFYWYRQILGQKVEFLVSFYNNEISEKSEIFDDQFSVERPDGSNFTLKIRSTKLEDSAMYFCASSARSGANVLTFGAGSRLTVL.

The genes are TRBV5-5 and TRBJ2-7; 8 bases agree with TRBD2. The CDR3 totals 15 residues. Trimming removed 4 bases from V and 2 bases from J; junction bases left unmatched: 8. CDR1 is SGHKS, CDR2 YYEKEE, per germline (reference sequence). The CDR3 here is CASSASGSFAYEQYF. In nucleotides, the CDR3 is TGTGCCAGCAGCGCAAGCGGGAGTTTCGCCTACGAGCAGTACTTC. Full variable domain (missing parts from reference TRBV5-5 and TRBJ2-7): DAGVTQSPTHLIKTRGQQVTLRCSPISGHKSVSWYQQVLGQGPQFIFQYYEKEERGRGNFPDRFSARQFPNYSSELNVNALLLGDSALYLCASSASGSFAYEQYFGPGTRLTVT.

This rearrangement joins TRBV6-5 to TRBJ2-1; the D gene is possibly TRBD2 (6 bases). The germline CDR1 and CDR2 sequences are MNHEY and SVGAGI. Trimming removed 6 bases from V and 11 bases from J, with 14 bases in between. CDR3 length: 12 residues. The CDR3, as DNA: TGTGCCAGCAGCAAGCCGGGAGCCAAGCAGTTCTTC. Translating it yields CASSKPGAKQFF.

The rearrangement uses TRBV28 and TRBJ2-4; D perhaps matches TRBD1 (6 bases). V lost 5 bases and J lost 4, with 9 bases in between. The CDR3 extends over 13 amino acids. Germline CDR1 MDHEN, CDR2 SYDVKM. The chain's CDR3 is CASSLGGKNIQYF. CDR3 nucleotides: TGTGCCAGCAGTCTAGGGGGAAAAAACATTCAGTACTTC.

The V gene is TRBV5-6, the J gene TRBJ2-7, with a weak D call TRBD1 (5 bases). The CDR3 is made up of 17 amino acids. The germline V and J ends were trimmed by 0 bases and 2 bases, with 18 bases remaining between them. Germline V gives CDR1 SGHDT, CDR2 YYEEEE. CDR3 in amino acids: CASSLGWTPLAPYEQYF. The CDR3 nucleotides are TGTGCCAGCAGCTTGGGGTGGACACCGCTCGCACCCTACGAGCAGTACTTC.

This clone is medium-sized in the sample. The chain couples TRBV4-2 to TRBJ2-1; D is possibly TRBD2 (5 bases). Trimming pared 0 bases from V and 3 bases from J, leaving 9 bases between. The CDR3 is 15 residues long. The V gene's germline CDR1 is LGHNA and CDR2 YNFKEQ. CDR3 protein: CASSQEEASYNEQFF. CDR3 DNA: TGTGCCAGCAGCCAAGAGGAGGCTAGCTACAATGAGCAGTTCTTC.

This chain links TRBV6-6 with TRBJ2-7; D gene uncertain. V dropped 1 base and J dropped 6 bases, with 10 bases sitting between them. Germline V lookup: CDR1 MNHNY, CDR2 SVGAGI (reference sequence). CDR3 length: 13 residues. The CDR3 reads CASSYYRLGEQYF. The CDR3 nucleotides read TGTGCCAGCAGTTACTACCGATTGGGCGAGCAGTACTTC.

This clone was seen a few times. The CDR3 region is CASSYSYPPGELFF. DNA for the CDR3: TGTGCCAGCAGTTACTCCTACCCGCCCGGGGAGCTGTTTTTT. The chain has TRBV6-5 and TRBJ2-2, with D uncertain. V gave up 0 bases and J gave up 6 bases, with 8 bases separating them. The germline gives CDR1 MNHEY, CDR2 SVGAGI. This CDR3 contains 14 residues.

CDR3 region: CASSRDLTGLNEQFF. CDR3 nucleotide sequence: TGCGCCAGCAGTAGGGACCTCACGGGCCTCAATGAGCAGTTCTTC. The chain has TRBV10-1 and TRBJ2-1, with D possibly called TRBD1 or TRBD2 (5 bases each). With 5 bases removed from V and 6 bases from J, the gap between germline ends came to 17 bases. The germline gives CDR1 WNHNN, CDR2 SYGVQD (reference sequence). This CDR3 has 15 residues.